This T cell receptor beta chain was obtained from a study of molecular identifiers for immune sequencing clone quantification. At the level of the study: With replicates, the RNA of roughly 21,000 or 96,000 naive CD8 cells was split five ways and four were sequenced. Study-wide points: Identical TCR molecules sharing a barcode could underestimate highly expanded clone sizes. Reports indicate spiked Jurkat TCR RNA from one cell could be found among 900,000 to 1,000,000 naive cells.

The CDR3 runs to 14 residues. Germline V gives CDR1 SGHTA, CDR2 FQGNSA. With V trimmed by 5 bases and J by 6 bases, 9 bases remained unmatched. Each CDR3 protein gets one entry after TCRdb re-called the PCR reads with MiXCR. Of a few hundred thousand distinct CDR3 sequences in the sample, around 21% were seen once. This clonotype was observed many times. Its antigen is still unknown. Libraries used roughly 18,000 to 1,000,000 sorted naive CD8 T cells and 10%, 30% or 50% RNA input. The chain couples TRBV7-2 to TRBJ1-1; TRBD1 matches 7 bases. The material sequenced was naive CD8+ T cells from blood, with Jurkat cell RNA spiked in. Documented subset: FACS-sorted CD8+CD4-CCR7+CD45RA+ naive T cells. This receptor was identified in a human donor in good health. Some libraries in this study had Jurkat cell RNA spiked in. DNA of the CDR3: TGTGCCAGCAGCCCTATTATCCAGGGGGCTGAAGCTTTCTTT. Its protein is CASSPIIQGAEAFF.